This entry lists 9 T cell receptor beta chains sequenced from one sample in a study of T-cell memory formation after mild COVID-19. TCRdb called the 5' RACE reads again in MiXCR, with one record for every CDR3 protein. The sample carries about 430,000 distinct CDR3 sequences, roughly 26% recorded once. Source material: PBMCs or a T cell subset sorted from them (not recorded which). The receptors shown here come from an adult woman who had mild COVID-19 (a few samples of this study predate the infection). Cell type and time point are not known.

The V and J genes are TRBV11-2 and TRBJ1-1; D gene unclear. In germline, CDR1 is SGHAT, CDR2 FQNNGV. The V end lost 0 bases, the J end lost 11 bases, and 16 bases lay between the germline ends. The CDR3 totals 14 residues. As DNA, the CDR3 is TGTGCCAGCAGCTTAGACTCTCGGACTGGGAGGGCTTTCTTT. Amino acid sequence: CASSLDSRTGRAFF. Drawing the rest from reference TRBV11-2 and TRBJ1-1, the complete variable domain is EAGVAQSPRYKIIEKRQSVAFWCNPISGHATLYWYQQILGQGPKLLIQFQNNGVVDDSQLPKDRFSAERLKGVDSTLKIQPAKLEDSAVYLCASSLDSRTGRAFFGQGTRLTVV.

The V call is TRBV7-6, the J call TRBJ2-5, with D possibly called TRBD1 or TRBD2 (5 bases each). This CDR3 is 16 amino acids long. CDR1 is SGHVS and CDR2 is FNYEAQ in the germline V gene. The V and J ends lost 2 bases and 5 bases respectively, with 18 bases between them. CDR3 sequence: CASSLYGALIVETQYF. For the CDR3, the DNA is TGTGCCAGCAGCTTATACGGGGCGCTTATCGTGGAGACCCAGTACTTC. The entire variable domain, with the rest obtained from reference TRBV7-6 and TRBJ2-5, is as follows: GAGVSQSPRYKVTKRGQDVALRCDPISGHVSLYWYRQALGQGPEFLTYFNYEAQQDKSGLPNDRFSAERPEGSISTLTIQRTEQRDSAMYRCASSLYGALIVETQYFGPGTRLLVL.

The chain couples TRBV12-3 or TRBV12-4 to TRBJ2-7; D is ambiguous. The germline V and J ends were trimmed by 1 base and 4 bases, with 11 bases remaining between them. This CDR3 is built from 14 residues. The DNA of the CDR3 is TGTGCCAGCAGTTTAGGGGTGATCGGTTACGAGCAGTACTTC. Protein product: CASSLGVIGYEQYF.

V usage is TRBV6-1 and J usage is TRBJ1-1, with a weak D call TRBD1 (5 bases). The V end was cut by 4 bases, the J end by 2 bases, with 17 bases between. The germline V gene encodes CDR1 MNHNS and CDR2 SASEGT. The CDR3 is 16 amino acids. The CDR3 bases are TGTGCCAGCAGTGCAGGGCCCGGGCAGGTTAACACTGAAGCTTTCTTT. It specifies CASSAGPGQVNTEAFF.

The rearrangement uses TRBV29-1 and TRBJ2-3; 9 nucleotides align to TRBD1. V was pared by 6 bases and J by 2 bases, with 6 bases of the junction left unmatched. Germline CDR1 and CDR2: SQVTM and ANQGSEA. The CDR3 loop spans 14 amino acids. As DNA, the CDR3 is TGCAGCGTACCGGGACAGGGAAACACAGATACGCAGTATTTT. Its protein product is CSVPGQGNTDTQYF.

The J gene is TRBJ1-5, the V gene TRBV12-3 or TRBV12-4, with D possibly TRBD1 on 5 matching bases. The CDR3 extends over 15 amino acids. V lost 8 bases, J lost 4 bases, and 18 bases lay in between. CDR3 sequence reads: CASQSREGMNQPQHF. The CDR3 DNA reads TGTGCCAGCCAGTCCAGGGAGGGGATGAATCAGCCCCAGCATTTT.

CDR3 sequence reads: CASSHRLAGANEQYF. DNA of the CDR3: TGCGCCAGCAGTCACAGACTAGCGGGAGCGAACGAGCAGTACTTC. The J gene is TRBJ2-7, the V gene TRBV23-1; 12 bases match TRBD2. TRBV23-1 is known as an ORF, though its function is uncertain. The CDR3 has 15 amino acids. Trimming cost V 3 bases and J 5 bases; bases outside gene matches: 5.

The chain joins TRBV12-3 or TRBV12-4 to TRBJ1-1; 9 bases are a match to TRBD1. J was trimmed by 5 bases and V by 5 bases; bases with no gene match: 12. CDR3 length equals 16 residues. The CDR3 reads CASSRDRVIGRTEAFF. Written as DNA, the CDR3 is TGTGCCAGCAGTCGGGACAGGGTAATTGGAAGGACTGAAGCTTTCTTT.

J is TRBJ2-3 and V is TRBV11-3; tentatively, D is TRBD2 (5 bases). CDR3 length equals 15 residues. Germline loops: CDR1 SGHNT, CDR2 YENEEA. Trimming cost V 5 bases and J 5 bases, with 17 bases left between them. The CDR3 loop reads CASSPGGGGRDTQYF. CDR3 nucleotide sequence: TGTGCCAGCAGCCCCGGTGGAGGAGGAAGAGATACGCAGTATTTT.